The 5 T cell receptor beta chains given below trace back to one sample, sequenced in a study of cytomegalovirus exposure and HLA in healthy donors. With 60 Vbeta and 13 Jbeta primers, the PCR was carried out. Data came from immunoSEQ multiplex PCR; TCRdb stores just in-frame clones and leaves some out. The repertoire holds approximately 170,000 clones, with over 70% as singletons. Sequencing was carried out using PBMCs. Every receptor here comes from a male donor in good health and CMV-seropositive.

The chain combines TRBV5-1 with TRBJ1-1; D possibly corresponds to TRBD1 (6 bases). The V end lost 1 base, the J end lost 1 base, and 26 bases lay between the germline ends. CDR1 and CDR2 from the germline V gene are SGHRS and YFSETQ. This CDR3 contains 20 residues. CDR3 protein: CASSLSDLSRQGLENTEAFF. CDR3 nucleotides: TGCGCCAGCAGCTTGTCGGACTTATCGAGGCAGGGGCTCGAGAACACTGAAGCTTTCTTT.

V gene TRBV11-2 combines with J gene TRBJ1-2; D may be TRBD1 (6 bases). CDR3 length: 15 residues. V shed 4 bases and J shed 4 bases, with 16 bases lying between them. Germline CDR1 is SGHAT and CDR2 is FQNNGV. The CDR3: CASSSGNRVSYGYTF. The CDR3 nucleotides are TGTGCCAGCAGCTCCGGAAACAGGGTGAGCTATGGCTACACCTTC. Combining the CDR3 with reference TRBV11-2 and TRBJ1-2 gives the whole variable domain EAGVAQSPRYKIIEKRQSVAFWCNPISGHATLYWYQQILGQGPKLLIQFQNNGVVDDSQLPKDRFSAERLKGVDSTLKIQPAKLEDSAVYLCASSSGNRVSYGYTFGSGTRLTVV.

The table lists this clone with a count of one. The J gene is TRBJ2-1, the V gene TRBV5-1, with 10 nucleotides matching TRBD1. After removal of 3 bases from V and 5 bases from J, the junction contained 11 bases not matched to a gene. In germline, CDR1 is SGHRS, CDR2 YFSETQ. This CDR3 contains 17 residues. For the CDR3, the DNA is TGCGCCAGCAGCTCGGCAATTAAGGGACAGGGGCACAATGAGCAGTTCTTC. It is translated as CASSSAIKGQGHNEQFF.

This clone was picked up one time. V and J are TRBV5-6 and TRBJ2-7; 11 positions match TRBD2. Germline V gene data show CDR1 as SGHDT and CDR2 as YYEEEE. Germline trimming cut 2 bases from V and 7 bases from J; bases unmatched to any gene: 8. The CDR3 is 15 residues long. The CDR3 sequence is CASSFSGGARWEQYF. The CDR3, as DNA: TGTGCCAGCAGCTTTAGCGGGGGGGCACGTTGGGAGCAGTACTTC.

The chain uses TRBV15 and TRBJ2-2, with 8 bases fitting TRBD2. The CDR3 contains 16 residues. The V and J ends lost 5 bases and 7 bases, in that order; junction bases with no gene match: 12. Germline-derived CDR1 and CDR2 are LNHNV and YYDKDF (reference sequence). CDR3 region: CATSSRGGRMDGELFF. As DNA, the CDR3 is TGTGCCACCAGCTCTCGGGGGGGCCGGATGGACGGGGAGCTGTTTTTT. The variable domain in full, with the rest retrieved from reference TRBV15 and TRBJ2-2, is DAMVIQNPRYQVTQFGKPVTLSCSQTLNHNVMYWYQQKSSQAPKLLFHYYDKDFNNEADTPDNFQSRRPNTSFCFLDIRSPGLGDTAMYLCATSSRGGRMDGELFFGEGSRLTVL.